A selection of T cell receptor beta chains follows, all from one sample in a study of blood T cell repertoires in COVID-19. Here immunoSEQ multiplex PCR was the method, and the copy in TCRdb shows in-frame clones only, minus some. This sample has under 400,000 clones; roughly 89% occur once, and the top ten carry over 3.5%. The material sequenced was peripheral blood. Every receptor here comes from a woman aged 55-69 years with COVID-19, enrolled during active disease. CDR3s include the opening cysteine and the closing phenylalanine or tryptophan. D genes are given only for firm matches. Only part of the rows carry a size: once, few, many, or a class if the clone is expanded.

CDR3 protein: CASSPDRHSNYGYTF
CDR3 DNA: TGTGCCAGCTCACCGGACAGACATTCTAACTATGGCTACACCTTC
V gene: TRBV18
CDR3 length: 15
D gene: -
J gene: TRBJ1-2
clone size: -

CDR3 protein: CASSARGGAVSGNTIYF
CDR3 DNA: TGTGCCAGCAGCGCCCGGGGGGGGGCCGTTTCTGGAAACACCATATATTTT
V gene: TRBV9
CDR3 length: 17
D gene: -
J gene: TRBJ1-3
clone size: -

CDR3 protein: CASSRRIEETQYF
CDR3 DNA: TGTGCCAGCAGTCGGCGGATTGAAGAGACCCAGTACTTC
V gene: TRBV6-6
CDR3 length: 13
D gene: -
J gene: TRBJ2-5
clone size: -

CDR3 protein: CASSFYPPGVNSPLHF
CDR3 DNA: TGTGCCAGCAGCTTCTATCCCCCAGGGGTCAATTCACCCCTCCACTTT
V gene: TRBV7-3
CDR3 length: 16
D gene: -
J gene: TRBJ1-6
clone size: once

CDR3 protein: CASSLITGGYTF
CDR3 DNA: TGTGCCAGCAGCTTAATAACAGGGGGCTACACCTTC
V gene: TRBV7-2
CDR3 length: 12
D gene: -
J gene: TRBJ1-2
clone size: -

CDR3 protein: CASSLGLTSGNTDTQYF
CDR3 DNA: TGTGCCAGCAGCTTAGGGCTGACTAGCGGGAACACAGATACGCAGTATTTT
V gene: TRBV7-6
CDR3 length: 17
D gene: TRBD2
J gene: TRBJ2-3
clone size: -

CDR3 protein: CASSESPGKHRQYF
CDR3 DNA: TGCGCCAGCAGTGAGTCCCCCGGGAAGCACAGGCAGTACTTC
V gene: TRBV10-1
CDR3 length: 14
D gene: -
J gene: TRBJ2-7
clone size: -

CDR3 protein: CASSRQGVQNTEAFF
CDR3 DNA: TGCGCCAGCAGTCGACAGGGGGTCCAGAACACTGAAGCTTTCTTT
V gene: TRBV5-1
CDR3 length: 15
D gene: TRBD1
J gene: TRBJ1-1
clone size: -

CDR3 protein: CASSFRSGANVLTF
CDR3 DNA: TGTGCCAGCAGCTTTCGCTCTGGGGCCAACGTCCTGACTTTC
V gene: TRBV5-4
CDR3 length: 14
D gene: -
J gene: TRBJ2-6
clone size: -

CDR3 protein: CASSLQRGRSPLHF
CDR3 DNA: TGTGCCAGCAGCTTACAACGCGGTAGATCACCCCTCCACTTT
V gene: TRBV7-3
CDR3 length: 14
D gene: -
J gene: TRBJ1-6
clone size: -

CDR3 protein: CASGQGLTYEQYF
CDR3 DNA: TGTGCCAGCGGACAGGGGCTCACCTACGAGCAGTACTTC
V gene: TRBV11-3
CDR3 length: 13
D gene: TRBD1
J gene: TRBJ2-7
clone size: -

CDR3 protein: CASSPSNTEAFF
CDR3 DNA: TGTGCCAGCTCACCATCAAACACTGAAGCTTTCTTT
V gene: TRBV18
CDR3 length: 12
D gene: -
J gene: TRBJ1-1
clone size: -

CDR3 protein: CASRTRGTGNTIYF
CDR3 DNA: TGTGCCAGCAGGACCAGGGGTACTGGAAACACCATATATTTT
V gene: TRBV5-6
CDR3 length: 14
D gene: -
J gene: TRBJ1-3
clone size: -

CDR3 protein: CAISESRDNSPLHF
CDR3 DNA: TGTGCCATCAGTGAGTCGAGAGATAATTCACCCCTCCACTTT
V gene: TRBV10-3
CDR3 length: 14
D gene: -
J gene: TRBJ1-6
clone size: -